This is a list of T cell receptor beta chains from one sample in a study of Tregs in tolerant kidney transplant recipients. Using immunoSEQ multiplex PCR, the repertoire was profiled, and TCRdb retains in-frame clones only, with some absent. The sample has approximately 60,000 clones, around 87% seen once; the top ten hold 3.5% to 4%. Sequenced here: CD4+ T cells from blood (PBMCs), sampled 6 months after the transplant. Receptors originate from a human patient who received a combined kidney and bone marrow transplant. Part of the T cells may come from the graft donor. Both conserved end residues are part of each CDR3. The D gene is left open where the match is weak. Clone size is not always given. Where it is, it says once, few, many or a class for expanded clones.

cdr3_aa: CASSLTEGAAQGAPPQYF; cdr3_nt: TGTGCCAGCAGCTTAACGGAGGGAGCGGCACAGGGGGCTCCGCCTCAGTACTTC; clone_size: -; v_call: TRBV7-3; j_call: TRBJ2-5; d_call: TRBD1
cdr3_aa: CASSLGLGQSQPQHF; cdr3_nt: TGCGCCAGCAGCTTGGGCTTGGGGCAGAGCCAGCCCCAGCATTTT; clone_size: -; v_call: TRBV5-1; j_call: TRBJ1-5; d_call: -
cdr3_aa: CASSQELQLNEQFF; cdr3_nt: TGTGCCAGCAGCCAAGAGTTACAGCTGAATGAGCAGTTCTTC; clone_size: -; v_call: TRBV4-2; j_call: TRBJ2-1; d_call: -
cdr3_aa: CASSLDYYNEQFF; cdr3_nt: TGTGCCAGCAGCCTGGACTACTACAATGAGCAGTTCTTC; clone_size: once; v_call: TRBV4-2; j_call: TRBJ2-1; d_call: -
cdr3_aa: CASSQPRAGNYGYTF; cdr3_nt: TGCGCCAGCAGCCAGCCCCGGGCAGGGAACTATGGCTACACCTTC; clone_size: -; v_call: TRBV4-1; j_call: TRBJ1-2; d_call: -
cdr3_aa: CASRQGGSTDTQYF; cdr3_nt: TGTGCCAGCAGGCAGGGCGGTAGCACAGATACGCAGTATTTT; clone_size: -; v_call: TRBV6-6; j_call: TRBJ2-3; d_call: -
cdr3_aa: CASSFGRNEQFF; cdr3_nt: TGTGCCAGCAGCTTTGGCCGCAATGAGCAGTTCTTC; clone_size: -; v_call: TRBV11-1; j_call: TRBJ2-1; d_call: -
cdr3_aa: CASSYDSSSYNEQFF; cdr3_nt: TGTGCCAGCAGCTATGACTCTAGCTCCTACAATGAGCAGTTCTTC; clone_size: -; v_call: TRBV7-3; j_call: TRBJ2-1; d_call: -
cdr3_aa: CASSTTGGSNEKLFF; cdr3_nt: TGTGCCAGTAGTACCACAGGGGGAAGTAATGAAAAACTGTTTTTT; clone_size: -; v_call: TRBV19; j_call: TRBJ1-4; d_call: TRBD1
cdr3_aa: CASSPASRGVYGYTF; cdr3_nt: TGTGCCAGCAGCCCCGCTTCGAGAGGCGTCTATGGCTACACCTTC; clone_size: -; v_call: TRBV7-2; j_call: TRBJ1-2; d_call: -
cdr3_aa: CASGPGTSGKYF; cdr3_nt: TGTGCTAGTGGTCCCGGGACTAGCGGGAAGTACTTC; clone_size: -; v_call: TRBV12-5; j_call: TRBJ2-7; d_call: TRBD2
cdr3_aa: CASSRGLAASTDTQYF; cdr3_nt: TGTGCCAGCAGCAGGGGACTAGCGGCTAGCACAGATACGCAGTATTTT; clone_size: -; v_call: TRBV9; j_call: TRBJ2-3; d_call: TRBD2
cdr3_aa: CASSPLLAGDGETQYF; cdr3_nt: TGCGCCAGCAGCCCCCTTTTAGCGGGGGATGGAGAGACCCAGTACTTC; clone_size: -; v_call: TRBV4-1; j_call: TRBJ2-5; d_call: TRBD2
cdr3_aa: CSASQGAVGETQYF; cdr3_nt: TGCAGCGCGTCACAGGGGGCAGTGGGGGAGACCCAGTACTTC; clone_size: once; v_call: TRBV29-1; j_call: TRBJ2-5; d_call: TRBD1
cdr3_aa: CASSRQGSAEAFF; cdr3_nt: TGTGCCAGCAGCCGACAGGGCTCAGCTGAAGCTTTCTTT; clone_size: -; v_call: TRBV6-5; j_call: TRBJ1-1; d_call: TRBD1
cdr3_aa: CASNLAGGRTQYF; cdr3_nt: TGTGCCAGCAATCTAGCGGGAGGAAGGACCCAGTACTTC; clone_size: -; v_call: TRBV6-5; j_call: TRBJ2-5; d_call: TRBD2
cdr3_aa: CASSGRGRDYGYTF; cdr3_nt: TGTGCCAGCAGCGGAAGGGGGCGGGACTATGGCTACACCTTC; clone_size: -; v_call: TRBV5-6; j_call: TRBJ1-2; d_call: TRBD1
cdr3_aa: CASSFSKTEAFF; cdr3_nt: TGTGCCAGCAGCTTTAGTAAAACTGAAGCTTTCTTT; clone_size: -; v_call: TRBV7-9; j_call: TRBJ1-1; d_call: -
cdr3_aa: CASSSNPTRTGTEAFF; cdr3_nt: TGTGCCAGCAGCTCTAACCCTACTAGAACAGGGACTGAAGCTTTCTTT; clone_size: once; v_call: TRBV7-8; j_call: TRBJ1-1; d_call: -
cdr3_aa: CSARVLQSYTF; cdr3_nt: TGCAGTGCTAGAGTTTTACAGAGCTACACCTTC; clone_size: -; v_call: TRBV20-1; j_call: TRBJ1-2; d_call: -
cdr3_aa: CASSLDPPSGQETQYF; cdr3_nt: TGTGCCAGCAGCTTAGATCCCCCTAGCGGCCAAGAGACCCAGTACTTC; clone_size: -; v_call: TRBV11-3; j_call: TRBJ2-5; d_call: TRBD2
cdr3_aa: CAWSSRQGGGPYNEQFF; cdr3_nt: TGTGCCTGGAGTTCTAGACAGGGTGGCGGGCCCTACAATGAGCAGTTCTTC; clone_size: once; v_call: TRBV30; j_call: TRBJ2-1; d_call: TRBD1
cdr3_aa: CASSLVAGPTDTQYF; cdr3_nt: TGTGCCAGCAGCTTAGTTGCGGGGCCCACAGATACGCAGTATTTT; clone_size: once; v_call: TRBV7-2; j_call: TRBJ2-3; d_call: -
cdr3_aa: CASSLGGGEYNEQFF; cdr3_nt: TGCGCCAGCAGCTTGGGGGGCGGGGAATACAATGAGCAGTTCTTC; clone_size: once; v_call: TRBV5-1; j_call: TRBJ2-1; d_call: -
cdr3_aa: CASSPKGVGSGANVLTF; cdr3_nt: TGTGCCAGCAGCCCGAAGGGGGTTGGTTCTGGGGCCAACGTCCTGACTTTC; clone_size: -; v_call: TRBV5-4; j_call: TRBJ2-6; d_call: -
cdr3_aa: CASSLSGNQPQHF; cdr3_nt: TGTGCCAGCAGCTTATCAGGGAATCAGCCCCAGCATTTT; clone_size: once; v_call: TRBV7-9; j_call: TRBJ1-5; d_call: -
cdr3_aa: CAWQVGTPRETQYF; cdr3_nt: TGTGCCTGGCAAGTTGGGACTCCGAGGGAGACCCAGTACTTC; clone_size: -; v_call: TRBV30; j_call: TRBJ2-5; d_call: -
cdr3_aa: CASSPPSQDRQYF; cdr3_nt: TGTGCCAGCTCACCACCGTCACAGGATAGGCAGTACTTC; clone_size: -; v_call: TRBV18; j_call: TRBJ2-7; d_call: -
cdr3_aa: CASSLSSGGAFSNEQFF; cdr3_nt: TGCGCCAGCAGCTTGAGTTCAGGGGGCGCCTTCAGCAATGAGCAGTTCTTC; clone_size: -; v_call: TRBV5-1; j_call: TRBJ2-1; d_call: TRBD1
cdr3_aa: CASSLASRVSTYEQYF; cdr3_nt: TGTGCCAGCAGCTTAGCGAGCCGGGTCTCAACCTACGAGCAGTACTTC; clone_size: once; v_call: TRBV7-2; j_call: TRBJ2-7; d_call: -
cdr3_aa: CASSQDYWVAGGAYEQYF; cdr3_nt: TGTGCCAGCAGCCAAGACTACTGGGTAGCGGGGGGGGCCTACGAGCAGTACTTC; clone_size: -; v_call: TRBV14; j_call: TRBJ2-7; d_call: TRBD2
cdr3_aa: CASRAGTSAHTDTQYF; cdr3_nt: TGCGCCAGCAGAGCCGGGACTAGTGCCCACACAGATACGCAGTATTTT; clone_size: -; v_call: TRBV5-1; j_call: TRBJ2-3; d_call: TRBD2
cdr3_aa: CASSQAETQYF; cdr3_nt: TGTGCCAGTTCTCAAGCGGAGACCCAGTACTTC; clone_size: -; v_call: TRBV2; j_call: TRBJ2-5; d_call: -